This TCR beta chain was sequenced for a study of monozygotic twins with inflammatory bowel disease. A template switching step added UMIs, each with a 6-nucleotide sample barcode. TCRdb reprocessed the 5' RACE reads; each CDR3 protein has one entry and no DNA is given. This sample's table has some 330,000 distinct CDR3 sequences. Staff drew an approximately 2.5 ml blood sample from each donor. Details on this clonotype: Its antigen is not known.

Germline loops: CDR1 SNHLY, CDR2 FYNNEI. There are 15 residues in the CDR3. The study's findings and limits: It was not supported that a single strong signal or clonotype was associated with IBD.

The sequenced material came from blood. The chain carries TRBV2 and TRBJ2-7; as DNA is missing, the TRBD2 call by TCRdb cannot be tested. The sequence was collected from a human donor with ulcerative colitis or Crohn's disease, or a healthy co-twin of an affected twin (not recorded which). The CDR3 reads CASTREGLAYYEQYF.